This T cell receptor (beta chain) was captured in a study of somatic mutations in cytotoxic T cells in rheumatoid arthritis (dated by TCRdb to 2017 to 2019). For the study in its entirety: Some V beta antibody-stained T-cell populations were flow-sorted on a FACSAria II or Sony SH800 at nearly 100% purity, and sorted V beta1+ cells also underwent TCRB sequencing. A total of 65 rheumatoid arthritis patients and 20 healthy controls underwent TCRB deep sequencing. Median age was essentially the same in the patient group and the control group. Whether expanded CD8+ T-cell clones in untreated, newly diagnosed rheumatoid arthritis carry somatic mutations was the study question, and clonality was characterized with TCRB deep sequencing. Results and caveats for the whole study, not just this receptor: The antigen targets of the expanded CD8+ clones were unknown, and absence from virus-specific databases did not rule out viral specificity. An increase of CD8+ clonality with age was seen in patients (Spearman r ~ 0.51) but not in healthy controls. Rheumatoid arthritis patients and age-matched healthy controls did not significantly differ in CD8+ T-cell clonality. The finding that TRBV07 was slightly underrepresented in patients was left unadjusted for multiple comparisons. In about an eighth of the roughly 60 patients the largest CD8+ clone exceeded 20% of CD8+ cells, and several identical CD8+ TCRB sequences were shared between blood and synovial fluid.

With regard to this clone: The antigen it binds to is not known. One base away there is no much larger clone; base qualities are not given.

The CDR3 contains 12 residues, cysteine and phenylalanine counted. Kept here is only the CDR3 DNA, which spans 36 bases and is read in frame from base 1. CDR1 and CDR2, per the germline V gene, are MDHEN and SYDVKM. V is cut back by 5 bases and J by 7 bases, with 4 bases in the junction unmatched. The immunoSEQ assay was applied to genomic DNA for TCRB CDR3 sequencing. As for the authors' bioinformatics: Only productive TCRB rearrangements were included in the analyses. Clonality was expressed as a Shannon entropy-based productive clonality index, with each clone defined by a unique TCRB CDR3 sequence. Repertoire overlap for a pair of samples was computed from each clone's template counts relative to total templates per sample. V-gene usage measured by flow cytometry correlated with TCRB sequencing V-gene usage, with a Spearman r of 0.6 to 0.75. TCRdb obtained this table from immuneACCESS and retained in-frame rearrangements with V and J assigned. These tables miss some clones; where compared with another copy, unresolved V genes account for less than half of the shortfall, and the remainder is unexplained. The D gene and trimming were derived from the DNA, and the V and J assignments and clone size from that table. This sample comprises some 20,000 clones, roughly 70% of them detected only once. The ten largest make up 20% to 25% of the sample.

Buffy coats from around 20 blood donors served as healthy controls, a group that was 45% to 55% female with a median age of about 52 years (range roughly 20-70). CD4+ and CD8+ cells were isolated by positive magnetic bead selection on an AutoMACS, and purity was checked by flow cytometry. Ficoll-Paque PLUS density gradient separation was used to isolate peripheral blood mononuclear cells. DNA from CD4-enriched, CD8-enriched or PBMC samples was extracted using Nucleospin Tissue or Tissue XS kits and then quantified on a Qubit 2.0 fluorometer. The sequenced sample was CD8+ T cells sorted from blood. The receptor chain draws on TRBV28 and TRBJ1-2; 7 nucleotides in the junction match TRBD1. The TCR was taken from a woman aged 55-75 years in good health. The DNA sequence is TGTGCCAGCAGTGGAGGGGGCCCTGGCTACACCTTC. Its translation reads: CASSGGGPGYTF.